The rows below give T cell receptor beta chains drawn from one sample of a study of blood T cell repertoires in COVID-19. Here immunoSEQ multiplex PCR was the method, and the copy in TCRdb shows in-frame clones only, minus some. The table records about 65,000 clones, about 81% of them present only once. Sequences were obtained from peripheral blood. Every receptor here comes from a man older than 75 with acute or convalescent COVID-19. The CDR3 runs from the conserved cysteine through the conserved F or W. D genes are given only for firm matches. Rows may omit the clone size; those that give it use once, few, many or a size class.

>TRBJ1-1|TRBV11-2|NA|NA
TGTGCCAGCAGCTTCCAGGGAAACACTGAAGCTTTCTTT
CASSFQGNTEAFF
>TRBJ1-1|TRBV11-3|NA|NA
TGTGCCAGCAGCTTAACAGGGTATACTGAAGCTTTCTTT
CASSLTGYTEAFF
>TRBJ1-1|TRBV18|once|NA
TGTGCCAGCGGGGGGGCCGTGAACACTGAAGCTTTCTTT
CASGGAVNTEAFF
>TRBJ2-1|TRBV27|NA|NA
TGTGCCAGCAGTGCGACTTCAAGCTCCTACAATGAGCAGTTCTTC
CASSATSSSYNEQFF
>TRBJ2-3|TRBV2|NA|TRBD2
TGTGCCAGCAGCCGCGGGGGGACCACAGATACGCAGTATTTT
CASSRGGTTDTQYF
>TRBJ2-5|TRBV18|NA|NA
TGTGCCAGCTCACTCCTAGGGGGGGGCACCCAAGAGACCCAGTACTTC
CASSLLGGGTQETQYF
>TRBJ1-1|TRBV7-9|NA|NA
TGTGCCAGCAGCTTAGGTCTGGGCGCGACTGAAGCTTTCTTT
CASSLGLGATEAFF
>TRBJ2-1|TRBV7-2|NA|TRBD2
TGTGCCAGCAGCTTTAGCGGGGGGGCCGGTAGTGAGCAGTTCTTC
CASSFSGGAGSEQFF
>TRBJ1-1|TRBV19|NA|NA
TGTGCCACCAACTCTAACCCAGGGATGAACACTGAAGCTTTCTTT
CATNSNPGMNTEAFF
>TRBJ2-4|TRBV2|NA|NA
TGTGCCAGCACCCGCGGAGGGGAGAACATTCAGTACTTC
CASTRGGENIQYF
>TRBJ1-3|TRBV6-6|NA|NA
TGTGCCAGCAGAGACAGCTCTGGAAACACCATATATTTT
CASRDSSGNTIYF
>TRBJ2-5|TRBV12-5|NA|NA
TGTGCTAGTGCAACGGGGACTGTCCAAGAGACCCAGTACTTC
CASATGTVQETQYF
>TRBJ1-5|TRBV6-6|once|NA
TGTGCCAGCAGTCCTCAGGGAGGGACCAATCAGCCCCAGCATTTT
CASSPQGGTNQPQHF
>TRBJ2-7|TRBV5-4|NA|NA
TGTGCCAGCAGCTACCAGGGGTACTACGAGCAGTACTTC
CASSYQGYYEQYF
>TRBJ1-6|TRBV2|NA|TRBD1
TGTGCCAGCAGAGAAACAGGGGGGAATTCACCCCTCCACTTT
CASRETGGNSPLHF
>TRBJ1-5|TRBV19|NA|NA
TGTGCCAGTACCCTGAGCGGGGGGCAAAGAAGACTTTATAGCAATCAGCCCCAGCATTTT
CASTLSGGQRRLYSNQPQHF
>TRBJ2-6|TRBV3-1/TRBV3-2|few|NA
TGTGCCAGCAGCCGGGGGGCTGGGGCCAACGTCCTGACTTTC
CASSRGAGANVLTF
>TRBJ2-7|TRBV6-6|NA|TRBD1
TGTGCCAGCAGTCTCCTCGGGGCGGGACAGGTGTCCTACGAGCAGTACTTC
CASSLLGAGQVSYEQYF
>TRBJ1-5|TRBV27|NA|NA
TGTGCCAGCAGTTACAAGAATCAGCCCCAGCATTTT
CASSYKNQPQHF
>TRBJ2-7|TRBV19|NA|NA
TGTGCCAGTAGTCCGCAGGGTTCCTACGAGCAGTACTTC
CASSPQGSYEQYF
>TRBJ1-1|TRBV6-2/TRBV6-3|NA|NA
TGTGCCAGCAGTTATTTGAGGAACACTGAAGCTTTCTTT
CASSYLRNTEAFF
>TRBJ2-5|TRBV19|NA|TRBD1
TGTGCCAGTATGGCCCGGGACAGGGGGGAAGAGACCCAGTACTTC
CASMARDRGEETQYF
>TRBJ2-3|TRBV5-4|NA|NA
TGTGCCAGCAGCTTGGAACCGGACAGAGATACGCAGTATTTT
CASSLEPDRDTQYF
>TRBJ2-1|TRBV5-6|few|NA
TGTGCCAGCAGCTTCAGACAGCCCCCGTCGCAGTTCTTC
CASSFRQPPSQFF
>TRBJ2-5|TRBV5-1|NA|NA
TGCGCCAGCAGCTTGTTACTGCAAGAGATCCAGTACTTC
CASSLLLQEIQYF
>TRBJ2-7|TRBV28|once|NA
TGTGCCAGCAGTTTGGGTGGACAGAGAAGTAGGTCCTACGAGCAGTACTTC
CASSLGGQRSRSYEQYF
>TRBJ1-1|TRBV7-2|NA|NA
TGTGCCAGCAGCCGCGGACAGATGAACACTGAAGCTTTCTTT
CASSRGQMNTEAFF
>TRBJ1-4|TRBV14|NA|TRBD1
TGTGCCAGCAGCCAAGATAGGGGGACAGCGGAAAAACTGTTTTTT
CASSQDRGTAEKLFF
>TRBJ2-1|TRBV5-1|few|TRBD1
TGCGCCAGCAAACTAGGACAGGGCGCTTACAATGAGCAGTTCTTC
CASKLGQGAYNEQFF
>TRBJ1-4|TRBV15|NA|NA
TGTGCCACCAGCCCGCTGGGACAAGAGGTCGAAAAACTGTTTTTT
CATSPLGQEVEKLFF
>TRBJ2-5|TRBV5-1|NA|NA
TGCGCCAGCAGCTTGGGTCAGGGTGATTACCAAGAGACCCAGTACTTC
CASSLGQGDYQETQYF
>TRBJ2-3|TRBV6-4|NA|NA
TGTGCCAGCAGTGTACAGGGAGGGTCGGCGCAGTATTTT
CASSVQGGSAQYF
>TRBJ1-1|TRBV27|medium-sized|TRBD1
TGTGCCAGCAGTTCCCTCCGACAGGGAGCCAACACTGAAGCTTTCTTT
CASSSLRQGANTEAFF
>TRBJ2-2|TRBV18|NA|NA
TGTGCCAGCTCACCAATCGGCACCGGGGAGCTGTTTTTT
CASSPIGTGELFF
>TRBJ2-1|TRBV7-9|NA|TRBD2
TGTGCCAGCAGCCCACTAGCGGGGGGGCCAGATGAGCAGTTCTTC
CASSPLAGGPDEQFF
>TRBJ1-1|TRBV7-2|NA|TRBD1
TGTGCCAGCAGCATGACCGGGACAGGGGGCAACACTGAAGCTTTCTTT
CASSMTGTGGNTEAFF
>TRBJ2-2|TRBV7-2|NA|TRBD1
TGTGCCAGCCCCTCGTCTGGACAGGTGAACACCGGGGAGCTGTTTTTT
CASPSSGQVNTGELFF
>TRBJ2-5|TRBV18|NA|NA
TGTGCCAGCTCATCCTTGCAAGAGACCCAGTACTTC
CASSSLQETQYF
>TRBJ2-1|TRBV11-2|few|TRBD2
TGTGCCAGCAGCTCCCCCCGGACTAGCTTGAAGTACAATGAGCAGTTCTTC
CASSSPRTSLKYNEQFF
>TRBJ1-3|TRBV6-6|NA|TRBD1
TGTGCCAGCTCTAGGGACAGCAACTCTGGAAACACCATATATTTT
CASSRDSNSGNTIYF
>TRBJ1-6|TRBV12-3/TRBV12-4|NA|NA
TGTGCCAGCAGCCAAAATTCACCCCTCCACTTT
CASSQNSPLHF
>TRBJ1-2|TRBV11-3|once|NA
TGTGCCAGCAGCTCCCTCGACAGCAGTAACTATGGCTACACCTTC
CASSSLDSSNYGYTF
>TRBJ1-5|TRBV19|NA|NA
TGTGCCAGCAACGACCCGTGGGGCTCGGATCAGCCCCAGCATTTT
CASNDPWGSDQPQHF
>TRBJ1-5|TRBV2|NA|NA
TGTGCCAGCAGTGGGGGCTCGAGCAATCAGCCCCAGCATTTT
CASSGGSSNQPQHF
>TRBJ2-3|TRBV18|NA|TRBD1
TGTGCCAGCTCACGATCAGGCAGGGGGGATACGCAGTATTTT
CASSRSGRGDTQYF
>TRBJ1-5|TRBV4-1|NA|NA
TGCGCCAGCAGCCAACTCGCAGGGAATCAGCCCCAGCATTTT
CASSQLAGNQPQHF
>TRBJ2-3|TRBV4-1|NA|NA
TGCGCCAGCAGCCAGCTCGGACTACCCGGGACAGATACGCAGTATTTT
CASSQLGLPGTDTQYF